The sequence of this T cell receptor (beta chain) was determined in a study of immune heterogeneity within non-small cell lung tumors. Samples each supplied about 610 ng of bulk tumor genomic DNA as template. Surgeons took several biopsies per primary tumor, spaced far apart, during surgery. Patients underwent curative surgery for non-small cell lung cancer (untreated and newly diagnosed). The TCR beta CDR3 region underwent multiplex PCR amplification with 32 V and 13 J primers. Each CDR3 protein gets one entry after TCRdb re-called the multiplex PCR reads with MiXCR. Among approximately 11,000 distinct CDR3 sequences, roughly 29% were seen once, and the ten largest hold roughly 7.4%. V lost 1 base, J lost 4 bases, and 11 bases lay in between. This CDR3 has 13 residues. CDR1 and CDR2 from the germline V gene are GTSNPN and SVGIG (reference sequence). This clonotype is categorized as medium-sized.

This clonotype was sampled from a woman aged 60 to 75 with non-small cell lung cancer. The V and J genes are TRBV30 and TRBJ2-7; D unclear. Sequencing was done on a sample of lung tumor tissue. CDR3 sequence (DNA): TGTGCCTGGAGTGGACGCAGAGGATACGAGCAGTACTTC. Encoded protein: CAWSGRRGYEQYF. Based on the CDR3 plus reference TRBV30 and TRBJ2-7, the full variable domain is SQTIHQWPATLVQPVGSPLSLECTVEGTSNPNLYWYRQAAGRGLQLLFYSVGIGQISSEVPQNLSASRPQDRQFILSSKKLLLSDSGFYLCAWSGRRGYEQYFGPGTRLTVT.